The rows below give T cell receptor beta chains drawn from one sample of a study of CD8+CD57+ T cells in acquired aplastic anemia. TCRdb processed the reads anew with MiXCR; each CDR3 protein has one entry. Of some 180,000 distinct CDR3 sequences detected, roughly 65% appear once; the ten largest clones hold more than 40%. The sample was sorted CD4+, CD8+, or CD8+CD57+ T cells (not recorded which) from PBMCs. Receptor source: a human donor with aplastic anemia. Each CDR3 is given with its conserved first and last residue. Each record gives: clone size, D gene, V gene, J gene, CDR3 DNA, CDR3 protein. D genes are given only for firm matches. Size is omitted from some rows. Given values are once, few, many or a class for expanded clones.

clone_size: many
d_call: NA
v_call: TRBV9
j_call: TRBJ1-5
cdr3_nt: TGTGCCAGCAGCGGTCGACAGTACCTTCAAAATCAGCCCCAGCATTTT
cdr3_aa: CASSGRQYLQNQPQHF

clone_size: NA
d_call: TRBD2
v_call: TRBV9
j_call: TRBJ2-3
cdr3_nt: TGTGCCAGCAGCCTAACAGCGGGGATCACAGATACGCAGTATTTT
cdr3_aa: CASSLTAGITDTQYF

clone_size: few
d_call: TRBD2
v_call: TRBV9
j_call: TRBJ2-1
cdr3_nt: TGTGCCAGCAGCGGAGGGTGGGCGGGGGGGCAGACGAATGAGCAGTTCTTC
cdr3_aa: CASSGGWAGGQTNEQFF

clone_size: many
d_call: TRBD1
v_call: TRBV5-8
j_call: TRBJ2-7
cdr3_nt: TGTGCCAGCAGCTCCACCTCGGACAGGAACTACGAGCAGTACTTC
cdr3_aa: CASSSTSDRNYEQYF

clone_size: many
d_call: TRBD2
v_call: TRBV9
j_call: TRBJ2-7
cdr3_nt: TGTGCCAGCAGCGTCGAGGGACTAGCAAACGAGCAGTACTTC
cdr3_aa: CASSVEGLANEQYF

clone_size: NA
d_call: NA
v_call: TRBV29-1
j_call: TRBJ1-1
cdr3_nt: TGCAGCGTTGCGTGGGGTACTGAAGCTTTCTTT
cdr3_aa: CSVAWGTEAFF

clone_size: NA
d_call: NA
v_call: TRBV7-9
j_call: TRBJ1-6
cdr3_nt: TGTGCCAGCAGCGGACCGACTGCCTTTTCCCTCCACTTT
cdr3_aa: CASSGPTAFSLHF

clone_size: NA
d_call: NA
v_call: TRBV5-1
j_call: TRBJ1-1
cdr3_nt: TGCGCCAGCACTAGGACAGCCATGAACACTGAAGCTTTCTTT
cdr3_aa: CASTRTAMNTEAFF

clone_size: NA
d_call: NA
v_call: TRBV5-1
j_call: TRBJ2-7
cdr3_nt: TGCGCCAGCGGGGACGGGGCCGGCTACGAGCAGTACTTC
cdr3_aa: CASGDGAGYEQYF

clone_size: NA
d_call: NA
v_call: TRBV20-1
j_call: TRBJ1-1
cdr3_nt: TGCAGTGCTAGAGAGGGGGGGGCAGGGGCCACTGAGGCTTTCTTT
cdr3_aa: CSAREGGAGATEAFF

clone_size: many
d_call: NA
v_call: TRBV12-3/TRBV12-4
j_call: TRBJ2-7
cdr3_nt: TGTGCCAGCAGGGGGAAGGGGGGATACGAGCAGTACTTC
cdr3_aa: CASRGKGGYEQYF

clone_size: NA
d_call: TRBD1
v_call: TRBV7-9
j_call: TRBJ2-7
cdr3_nt: TGTGCCAGCAGCTCGGCGACAGGGAAATCCTACGAGCAGTACTTC
cdr3_aa: CASSSATGKSYEQYF

clone_size: few
d_call: NA
v_call: TRBV6-2/TRBV6-3
j_call: TRBJ1-1
cdr3_nt: TGTGCCAGCAGTTCCGCCGGGGGGATTGAAGCTTTCTTT
cdr3_aa: CASSSAGGIEAFF

clone_size: many
d_call: TRBD1
v_call: TRBV12-5
j_call: TRBJ1-5
cdr3_nt: TGTGCTAGTGGTTTGGCCGGGACAGGGAATCATCCCCAGCATTTT
cdr3_aa: CASGLAGTGNHPQHF

clone_size: once
d_call: NA
v_call: TRBV7-3
j_call: TRBJ2-5
cdr3_nt: TGTGCCAGCAGCTTGCCGGGACAAGAGACCCAGTACTTC
cdr3_aa: CASSLPGQETQYF

clone_size: NA
d_call: TRBD1
v_call: TRBV10-3
j_call: TRBJ1-5
cdr3_nt: TGTGCCAGCAGTGAGGGGACAGGGAATTCCTTCAATCAGCCCCAGCATTTT
cdr3_aa: CASSEGTGNSFNQPQHF

clone_size: many
d_call: NA
v_call: TRBV7-9
j_call: TRBJ2-2
cdr3_nt: TGTGCCAGCAGCTTAGTAGGGGGGAGCACCGGGGAGCTGTTTTTT
cdr3_aa: CASSLVGGSTGELFF

clone_size: NA
d_call: TRBD1
v_call: TRBV27
j_call: TRBJ1-5
cdr3_nt: TGTGCCAGCAGTTCCATGGGGGCAGGGGGTGAACAGCCCCAGCATTTT
cdr3_aa: CASSSMGAGGEQPQHF

clone_size: NA
d_call: NA
v_call: TRBV10-3
j_call: TRBJ1-1
cdr3_nt: TGTGCCATCAGTGCAGGAGGCCAATCTCTCACTGAAGCTTTCTTT
cdr3_aa: CAISAGGQSLTEAFF

clone_size: NA
d_call: TRBD1
v_call: TRBV20-1
j_call: TRBJ1-2
cdr3_nt: TGCAGTGCTAGATCAGGGGGCGGAGGCTATGGCTACACCTTC
cdr3_aa: CSARSGGGGYGYTF

clone_size: NA
d_call: NA
v_call: TRBV10-2
j_call: TRBJ2-5
cdr3_nt: TGCGCCAGCGGACTACTAGGCCCTGAGACCCAGTACTTC
cdr3_aa: CASGLLGPETQYF

clone_size: NA
d_call: TRBD2
v_call: TRBV7-2
j_call: TRBJ2-3
cdr3_nt: TGTGCCAGCAGCTTAGATATAGGCGGGGGAGATACGCAGTATTTT
cdr3_aa: CASSLDIGGGDTQYF

clone_size: NA
d_call: TRBD2
v_call: TRBV7-3
j_call: TRBJ2-7
cdr3_nt: TGTGCCAGCTGCGGACTAGCAAGGGTCTACGAGCAGTACTTC
cdr3_aa: CASCGLARVYEQYF

clone_size: once
d_call: NA
v_call: TRBV7-2
j_call: TRBJ2-5
cdr3_nt: TGTGCCAGCAGCTTAGGACATCGGCTTCAAGAGACCCAGTACTTC
cdr3_aa: CASSLGHRLQETQYF

clone_size: NA
d_call: TRBD1
v_call: TRBV15
j_call: TRBJ1-6
cdr3_nt: TGTGCCACCAACTATCGACAGGGTGGCAATTCACCCCTCCACTTT
cdr3_aa: CATNYRQGGNSPLHF

clone_size: many
d_call: TRBD1
v_call: TRBV5-5
j_call: TRBJ1-4
cdr3_nt: TGTGCCAGCAGCCTGCGGGACAGTAGTTATGAAAAACTGTTTTTT
cdr3_aa: CASSLRDSSYEKLFF

clone_size: NA
d_call: NA
v_call: TRBV24-1
j_call: TRBJ2-7
cdr3_nt: TGTGCCACCAGTGAGGGGGGACTGGGGAGCTACGAGCAGTACTTC
cdr3_aa: CATSEGGLGSYEQYF

clone_size: NA
d_call: NA
v_call: TRBV7-9
j_call: TRBJ1-2
cdr3_nt: TGTGCCAGCAGCTTAAGCCCCTCCCTCTATGGCTACACCTTC
cdr3_aa: CASSLSPSLYGYTF

clone_size: NA
d_call: NA
v_call: TRBV6-7
j_call: TRBJ1-6
cdr3_nt: TGTGCCAGCAAAGATCCGGCCCCCCGGAATAATTCACCCCTCCACTTT
cdr3_aa: CASKDPAPRNNSPLHF

clone_size: NA
d_call: TRBD1
v_call: TRBV2
j_call: TRBJ2-2
cdr3_nt: TGTGCCAGCAGTGCGACCGGGACAGCGAACACCGGGGAGCTGTTTTTT
cdr3_aa: CASSATGTANTGELFF

clone_size: once
d_call: NA
v_call: TRBV5-5
j_call: TRBJ1-2
cdr3_nt: TGTGCCAGCACCCTGCCTGGAGGCGGCTACACCTTC
cdr3_aa: CASTLPGGGYTF

clone_size: NA
d_call: NA
v_call: TRBV7-6
j_call: TRBJ1-4
cdr3_nt: TGTGCCAGCAGCTTAGTGTCGGGGGGGGCCAGTGAAAAACTGTTTTTT
cdr3_aa: CASSLVSGGASEKLFF

clone_size: few
d_call: TRBD1
v_call: TRBV24-1
j_call: TRBJ2-7
cdr3_nt: TGTGCCACCAGTGACCCCAGGGACAGGGAATACGAGCAGTACTTC
cdr3_aa: CATSDPRDREYEQYF

clone_size: many
d_call: NA
v_call: TRBV5-8
j_call: TRBJ1-5
cdr3_nt: TGTGCCAGCAGCCCCCCTCCAAGCAATCAGCCCCAGCATTTT
cdr3_aa: CASSPPPSNQPQHF

clone_size: NA
d_call: TRBD2
v_call: TRBV10-1
j_call: TRBJ2-3
cdr3_nt: TGCGCCAGCAGTGAGTCCGAGGGAGGGCCGCCAGATACGCAGTATTTT
cdr3_aa: CASSESEGGPPDTQYF

clone_size: NA
d_call: TRBD1
v_call: TRBV7-2
j_call: TRBJ1-3
cdr3_nt: TGTGCCAGCAGCGAACGGGACAGGGGCATAGGAAACACCATATATTTT
cdr3_aa: CASSERDRGIGNTIYF

clone_size: NA
d_call: NA
v_call: TRBV20-1
j_call: TRBJ1-1
cdr3_nt: TGCAGTGCTAGTAGCAGGAGGAACACTGAAGCTTTCTTT
cdr3_aa: CSASSRRNTEAFF

clone_size: many
d_call: NA
v_call: TRBV19
j_call: TRBJ1-6
cdr3_nt: TGTGCCAGTAGTATCCAGGGTAATTCACCCCTCCACTTT
cdr3_aa: CASSIQGNSPLHF

clone_size: NA
d_call: NA
v_call: TRBV7-2
j_call: TRBJ2-5
cdr3_nt: TGTGCCAGCAGCCCCTCTATGCCACAAGAGACCCAGTACTTC
cdr3_aa: CASSPSMPQETQYF

clone_size: NA
d_call: TRBD1
v_call: TRBV7-2
j_call: TRBJ1-5
cdr3_nt: TGTGCCAGCAGCTTAGTGGACAGGGAGGCCCAGCATTTT
cdr3_aa: CASSLVDREAQHF

clone_size: NA
d_call: TRBD2
v_call: TRBV7-9
j_call: TRBJ2-3
cdr3_nt: TGTGCCAGCAGCTTAGGTGGCGGGGGGACAGATACGCAGTATTTT
cdr3_aa: CASSLGGGGTDTQYF

clone_size: NA
d_call: NA
v_call: TRBV20-1
j_call: TRBJ2-3
cdr3_nt: TGCAGTGCCAACCAGGGTCCAGATACGCAGTATTTT
cdr3_aa: CSANQGPDTQYF

clone_size: NA
d_call: TRBD1
v_call: TRBV20-1
j_call: TRBJ1-3
cdr3_nt: TGCAGTGCTCCCGACAGGGTTGAAAACACCATATATTTT
cdr3_aa: CSAPDRVENTIYF

clone_size: NA
d_call: NA
v_call: TRBV2
j_call: TRBJ1-2
cdr3_nt: TGTGCCAGCAGTCCCGGCATGGGTAGTTGGGATGGCTACACCTTC
cdr3_aa: CASSPGMGSWDGYTF

clone_size: NA
d_call: NA
v_call: TRBV19
j_call: TRBJ1-4
cdr3_nt: TGTGCCAGTAGTACCCAAGGAGCGGCTGAAAAACTGTTTTTT
cdr3_aa: CASSTQGAAEKLFF

clone_size: NA
d_call: TRBD1
v_call: TRBV7-9
j_call: TRBJ1-2
cdr3_nt: TGTGCCAGCGGCCGGGACAGTGGATTGGATGGCTACACCTTC
cdr3_aa: CASGRDSGLDGYTF

clone_size: many
d_call: NA
v_call: TRBV20-1
j_call: TRBJ1-5
cdr3_nt: TGCAGTGCTAGAGATCAAGACATTAGCAATCAGCCCCAGCATTTT
cdr3_aa: CSARDQDISNQPQHF

clone_size: NA
d_call: NA
v_call: TRBV5-1
j_call: TRBJ1-2
cdr3_nt: TGCGCCAGCAGCTCCCAGGAAAACTATGGCTACACCTTC
cdr3_aa: CASSSQENYGYTF

clone_size: NA
d_call: NA
v_call: TRBV7-6
j_call: TRBJ2-7
cdr3_nt: TGTGCCAGCAGCTTAAACGAGGGTTTTTACGAGCAGTACTTC
cdr3_aa: CASSLNEGFYEQYF

clone_size: once
d_call: NA
v_call: TRBV19
j_call: TRBJ2-3
cdr3_nt: TGTGCCAGTAAGGGTGACACCGGGGATACGCAGTATTTT
cdr3_aa: CASKGDTGDTQYF

clone_size: few
d_call: NA
v_call: TRBV9
j_call: TRBJ2-3
cdr3_nt: TGTGCCAGCAGCGTAGAAGGACAGGGACTAGACGATACGCAGTATTTT
cdr3_aa: CASSVEGQGLDDTQYF

clone_size: many
d_call: NA
v_call: TRBV4-1
j_call: TRBJ1-1
cdr3_nt: TGCGCCAGCAGCCAAGGGAAGAACACTGAAGCTTTCTTT
cdr3_aa: CASSQGKNTEAFF

clone_size: NA
d_call: NA
v_call: TRBV20-1
j_call: TRBJ2-7
cdr3_nt: TGCAGTGCCAGACCGGGGCCAGGATACGAGCAGTACTTC
cdr3_aa: CSARPGPGYEQYF

clone_size: NA
d_call: TRBD2
v_call: TRBV2
j_call: TRBJ2-7
cdr3_nt: TGTGCCAGCACCCGCCCCGAGCGGGAGGCGTACGAGCAGTACTTC
cdr3_aa: CASTRPEREAYEQYF

clone_size: NA
d_call: NA
v_call: TRBV15
j_call: TRBJ1-1
cdr3_nt: TGTGCCACCAGCAGAGACTTACAGGGTGGGTTGACTGAAGCTTTCTTT
cdr3_aa: CATSRDLQGGLTEAFF